Presented here are 5 T cell receptor beta chains from one specimen sequenced in a study of T cell repertoires in cytomegalovirus infection. These receptors' antigens are unknown. In TCRdb, the reads were re-called with MiXCR into one record per CDR3 protein. The sample holds about 770,000 distinct CDR3 sequences; 25% to 30% are singletons and the top ten take under 15%. Specimen: cultured CD8+ T cells from PBMCs, collected from culture after CMV antigen stimulation. These receptors were taken from a human donor in good health (CMV status not recorded). Some clones in this sample may be carry-over from other donors' samples.

There are many counts of this clonotype. The rearrangement links TRBV28 to TRBJ1-5; D remains ambiguous. V shed 6 bases and J shed 9 bases, with 12 bases lying between them. CDR3 length: 12 residues. CDR1 MDHEN and CDR2 SYDVKM come from the germline V gene. DNA for the CDR3: TGTGCCAGCAGGAGACAAATGCCGCCCCAGCATTTT. Translated: CASRRQMPPQHF. The whole variable domain, filled in from reference TRBV28 and TRBJ1-5, reads DVKVTQSSRYLVKRTGEKVFLECVQDMDHENMFWYRQDPGLGLRLIYFSYDVKMKEKGDIPEGYSVSREKKERFSLILESASTNQTSMYLCASRRQMPPQHFGDGTRLSIL.

This clonotype appeared a few times. The chain couples TRBV7-8 to TRBJ2-1; the D call may be TRBD1 or TRBD2 (5 bases each). The CDR3 runs 18 residues. V gave up 5 bases and J gave up 1 base, with 21 bases separating them. The germline CDR1 and CDR2 sequences are SGHVS and FQNEAQ. In DNA form, the CDR3 reads TGTGCCAGCAGCCCCTGGTTGAGGGGCACCGGTTCCTACAATGAGCAGTTCTTC. It specifies CASSPWLRGTGSYNEQFF.

This sequence joins TRBV27 and TRBJ1-4; possible D gene TRBD1, 5 bases. V shed 6 bases and J shed 8 bases, with 16 bases lying between them. This CDR3 is 14 amino acids long. Looked up from germline, CDR1 is MNHEY and CDR2 is SMNVEV (reference sequence). CDR3 coding DNA: TGTGCCAGCAGAACGAGAGGAGGGGTGGAAAAACTGTTTTTT. This encodes CASRTRGGVEKLFF.

The genes are TRBV29-1 and TRBJ1-1, with a weak D call TRBD1 (5 bases). Between the trimmed V and J ends, which lost 3 bases and 1 base, there was a span of 6 bases. CDR1 SQVTM and CDR2 ANQGSEA come from the germline V gene. CDR3 length: 12 amino acids. The CDR3 spells CSVEGPNTEAFF. For the CDR3, the DNA is TGCAGCGTTGAGGGGCCGAACACTGAAGCTTTCTTT. Variable domain in full (rest from reference TRBV29-1 and TRBJ1-1): SAVISQKPSRDICQRGTSLTIQCQVDSQVTMMFWYRQQPGQSLTLIATANQGSEATYESGFVIDKFPISRPNLTFSTLTVSNMSPEDSSIYLCSVEGPNTEAFFGQGTRLTVV.

The rearrangement joins TRBV19 to TRBJ2-3; the match to TRBD2 covers 12 bases. Germline CDR1 reads LNHDA; CDR2 reads SQIVND (reference sequence). The CDR3 length is 16 residues. After removal of 3 bases from V and 6 bases from J, the junction contained 7 bases not matched to a gene. The CDR3 sequence: CASSILLAGGSDTQYF. The CDR3 DNA reads TGTGCCAGTAGTATCCTACTAGCGGGGGGATCGGATACGCAGTATTTT.